Below, 9 T cell receptor beta chains from the same sample are listed, as sequenced in a study of blood T cell repertoires in COVID-19. Clones were sequenced by immunoSEQ multiplex PCR, and TCRdb holds only the in-frame ones, with some missing. The profile shows 220,000 or so clones, just under 90% of them singletons. Material for sequencing was PBMCs or T cells enriched from blood (not recorded which). These receptors were taken from a man over 45 who had been exposed to COVID-19.

The chain links TRBV28 to TRBJ2-2, with D possibly being TRBD1 (6 bases). Germline V lookup: CDR1 MDHEN, CDR2 SYDVKM. This CDR3 comprises 16 residues. Trimming took 2 bases from V and 1 from J, leaving 11 bases between them. In nucleotides, the CDR3 is TGTGCCAGCAGTTTAGGGGGCTTTGGGAACACCGGGGAGCTGTTTTTT. Protein: CASSLGGFGNTGELFF.

This clone was seen more than once but under ten times. The chain combines TRBV10-3 with TRBJ2-3; 15 bases are a match to TRBD2. The CDR3 runs 16 residues. Trimming removed 6 bases from V and 4 bases from J; junction bases left unmatched: 5. From germline, CDR1 is ENHRY and CDR2 SYGVKD. The CDR3 DNA reads TGTGCCATCAGAAAAGGACTAGCGGGAGGGGCAGATACGCAGTATTTT. Translating it yields CAIRKGLAGGADTQYF.

The chain links TRBV12-5 to TRBJ1-5; 12 bases agree with TRBD1. Germline loops: CDR1 LGHNT, CDR2 FRNRAP. This CDR3 has 16 residues. V lost 7 bases, J lost 7 bases, and 11 bases stayed unmatched. In nucleotides, the CDR3 is TGTGCTAGTGAGTTTGGGACAGGGGGCTTTGGGCAGCCCCAGCATTTT. Translated, it gives CASEFGTGGFGQPQHF.

The chain combines TRBV9 with TRBJ2-3; D is uncertain. The CDR3 spans 16 residues. The germline gives CDR1 SGDLS, CDR2 YYNGEE. V was trimmed by 0 bases and J by 1 base, leaving 12 bases between them. The CDR3 spells CASSVDEFPGTDTQYF. In nucleotides, the CDR3 is TGTGCCAGCAGCGTAGATGAGTTCCCGGGCACAGATACGCAGTATTTT.

The V gene is TRBV3-1 (or the pseudogene TRBV3-2), the J gene TRBJ2-3; 12 nucleotides line up with TRBD2. The V gene end was trimmed by 3 bases and the J gene end by 7 bases; junction bases not matched to a gene: 2. The V gene's germline CDR1 is LGHDT and CDR2 YNNKEL (reference sequence). The CDR3 spans 14 residues. CDR3 DNA: TGTGCCAGCAGCCACTGGACTAGCGGGAATACGCAGTATTTT. Encoded protein: CASSHWTSGNTQYF.

The chain links TRBV5-6 to TRBJ2-7; D is possibly TRBD1 (5 bases). The CDR3 contains 15 residues. The ends were cut back, 0 bases at V and 3 bases at J, with 13 bases in the middle. The germline V gene encodes CDR1 SGHDT and CDR2 YYEEEE. The CDR3 region is CASSLVWQGNYEQYF. Written as DNA, the CDR3 is TGTGCCAGCAGCTTGGTGTGGCAGGGCAACTACGAGCAGTACTTC.

This clone was seen once. V is TRBV6-4 and J is TRBJ1-1, with TRBD1 matching over 8 bases. The CDR3 consists of 15 residues. Germline CDR1 and CDR2: MRHNA and SNTAGT. V dropped 6 bases and J dropped 3; count of bases not matched to a gene: 9. In DNA, the CDR3 is TGTGCCAGCAGCGAAGCAGGGGGCTTTGACACTGAAGCTTTCTTT. It yields the protein CASSEAGGFDTEAFF.

The rearrangement uses TRBV5-4 and TRBJ2-7; TRBD2 aligns across 7 bases. This CDR3 is 15 amino acids long. Germline lookup yields CDR1 SGHNT and CDR2 YYREEE (reference sequence). V gave up 0 bases and J gave up 4 bases; unmatched junction bases: 7. Here the CDR3 reads CASSLVGGGYYEQYF. Here the CDR3 DNA reads TGTGCCAGCAGCTTGGTTGGGGGGGGTTATTACGAGCAGTACTTC. The full variable domain, in which reference TRBV5-4 and TRBJ2-7 provide the parts outside the CDR3, is ETGVTQSPTHLIKTRGQQVTLRCSSQSGHNTVSWYQQALGQGPQFIFQYYREEENGRGNFPPRFSGLQFPNYSSELNVNALELDDSALYLCASSLVGGGYYEQYFGPGTRLTVT.

The J gene is TRBJ1-5, the V gene TRBV3-1 (or the pseudogene TRBV3-2), with a possible D match to TRBD1 (6 bases). Germline V lookup: CDR1 LGHDT, CDR2 YNNKEL (reference sequence). V lost 5 bases to trimming and J lost 7 bases, with 18 bases between them. The CDR3 consists of 15 residues. The CDR3 sequence is CASSVSRGQGQPQHF. CDR3 DNA: TGTGCCAGCAGCGTCAGTAGGGGTCAGGGGCAGCCCCAGCATTTT.